The rows below give T cell receptor beta chains drawn from one sample of a study of blood T cell repertoires in COVID-19. TCRdb keeps only in-frame clones here, not all; method: immunoSEQ multiplex PCR. The sample yields 210,000 or so clones, around 84% seen once. Sequencing was carried out using PBMCs or T cells enriched from blood (not recorded which). The receptor source for this set is a man aged 25-45 years with acute COVID-19. Both conserved end residues are part of each CDR3. D genes are given only for firm matches. Rows give clone size only sometimes, using once, few, many, or a class for an expanded clone.

V gene	J gene	clone size	D gene	CDR3 DNA	CDR3 protein
TRBV19	TRBJ1-6	.	TRBD1	TGTGCCAGTAGTGCTCCCGGGACAGTTAATTCACCCCTCCACTTT	CASSAPGTVNSPLHF
TRBV7-2	TRBJ1-1	.	TRBD1	TGTGCCGGTCGTAGGGGGGACAGGGGAGTGAGGACTGAAGCTTTCTTT	CAGRRGDRGVRTEAFF
TRBV5-1	TRBJ2-1	.	.	TGCGCCAGCAGCTTGGTTGTGGGGGCGGGCAATGAGCAGTTCTTC	CASSLVVGAGNEQFF
TRBV2	TRBJ2-5	.	.	TGTGCCAGCAGTTTCCGGGACCGAGGGGGTGGGACCCAGTACTTC	CASSFRDRGGGTQYF
TRBV27	TRBJ2-7	.	TRBD2	TGTGCCAGCAGTCGATCCGGGGGGGGGCCTACCGAGCAGTACTTC	CASSRSGGGPTEQYF
TRBV10-3	TRBJ1-1	.	TRBD1	TGTGCCATCAGTGGGGGACAGGGGTCTGAAGCTTTCTTT	CAISGGQGSEAFF
TRBV7-9	TRBJ1-6	.	.	TGTGCCAGCAGCCGGCAAGCAGGCGGGAATTCACCCCTCCACTTT	CASSRQAGGNSPLHF
TRBV14	TRBJ2-1	.	TRBD1	TGTGCCAGCAGCTTCTCCCTCGGACAGGGGGCAGGGAGGGATGAGCAGTTCTTC	CASSFSLGQGAGRDEQFF
TRBV4-1	TRBJ1-5	.	.	TGCGCCAGCAGCCCTCCTACCCTCAATGAGCCCCAGCATTTT	CASSPPTLNEPQHF
TRBV6-5	TRBJ2-1	.	.	TGTGCCAGCAGTTACGCGGTATTTGAGCAGTTCTTC	CASSYAVFEQFF
TRBV5-1	TRBJ2-1	.	TRBD1	TGCGCCAGCAGCGGGACAGCCGCTGGATCCTACAATGAGCAGTTCTTC	CASSGTAAGSYNEQFF
TRBV28	TRBJ2-4	.	TRBD1	TGTGCCAGCAGTTCCCCGACAGGGGAGCAAAACATTCAGTACTTC	CASSSPTGEQNIQYF
TRBV27	TRBJ1-5	.	.	TGTGCCAGCAGTTACGGACAGTATAGCAATCAGCCCCAGCATTTT	CASSYGQYSNQPQHF
TRBV9	TRBJ2-1	.	TRBD2	TGTGCCAGCAGCTATCGTAGCGGGGGGGCCCATGAGCAGTTCTTC	CASSYRSGGAHEQFF
TRBV27	TRBJ1-2	.	TRBD1	TGTGCCAGCAGTTTAGAACAGGGGTATGGCTACACCTTC	CASSLEQGYGYTF
TRBV5-1	TRBJ1-1	.	.	TGCGCCAGCAGCTTGACTCTGGACACCATGAACACTGAAGCTTTCTTT	CASSLTLDTMNTEAFF
TRBV10-1	TRBJ2-3	once	.	TGCGCCAGCAGACTAACAGGGACAAACACAGATACGCAGTATTTT	CASRLTGTNTDTQYF
TRBV5-1	TRBJ2-7	.	TRBD1	TGCGCCAGCAGCCGGGACAGGGGGGGCGAGCAGTACTTC	CASSRDRGGEQYF
TRBV7-9	TRBJ1-5	.	.	TGTGCCAGCAGCTTAGGTAGCCAGCCCCAGCATTTT	CASSLGSQPQHF
TRBV2	TRBJ2-7	.	.	TGTGCCAGCAGTGGCGGGTACGAGCAGTACTTC	CASSGGYEQYF
TRBV5-1	TRBJ1-3	.	.	TGCGCCAGCAGCTTACTAGGGCTACATACTGGAAACACCATATATTTT	CASSLLGLHTGNTIYF
TRBV7-3	TRBJ1-1	.	.	TGTGCCAGCAGCCCGGGAGGGCCGATAGCTTTCTTT	CASSPGGPIAFF
TRBV7-6	TRBJ1-1	once	.	TGTGCCAGCAGCTTCTCTGGACAGTCGAACACTGAAGCTTTCTTT	CASSFSGQSNTEAFF
TRBV6-5	TRBJ1-3	.	.	TGTGCCAGCAGGCGGGATCTCTCTGGAAACACCATATATTTT	CASRRDLSGNTIYF
TRBV9	TRBJ2-6	few	.	TGTGCCAGCAGTCTCCAGGGATTAGCTGGGGCCAACGTCCTGACTTTC	CASSLQGLAGANVLTF
TRBV7-2	TRBJ2-1	once	TRBD2	TGTGCCAGCAGCTTAGATGTAGCGGGGGGGTCAAATGAGCAGTTCTTC	CASSLDVAGGSNEQFF
TRBV6-1	TRBJ2-3	.	TRBD2	TGTGCCAGCAGTGCCCCGACTAGCGGGGGATTAAATACGCAGTATTTT	CASSAPTSGGLNTQYF
TRBV7-9	TRBJ2-7	.	TRBD1	TGTGCCAGCAGCTTAGGGGGACAGGGGGCCCACGAGCAGTACTTC	CASSLGGQGAHEQYF
TRBV10-1	TRBJ1-1	.	.	TGCGCCAGCAGAGGAACAGGGAACACTGAAGCTTTCTTT	CASRGTGNTEAFF
TRBV24-1	TRBJ2-3	.	.	TGTGCCACCAGTGCCAGATACACAGATACGCAGTATTTT	CATSARYTDTQYF
TRBV6-5	TRBJ1-1	.	.	TGTGCCAGCAGTTCGGGGGGGAGGGGGACTGAAGCTTTCTTT	CASSSGGRGTEAFF
TRBV7-9	TRBJ2-7	.	TRBD1	TGTGCCAGCAGCTCGTGGACAGGGGCCCCTCCCTACGAGCAGTACTTC	CASSSWTGAPPYEQYF
TRBV7-3	TRBJ2-3	.	.	TGTGCCAGCAGCCCCGGGGGGCCCTCAGATACGCAGTATTTT	CASSPGGPSDTQYF
TRBV6-1	TRBJ1-1	.	.	TGTGCCAGCAGTGAATGGAGGGTAGGAACTGAAGCTTTCTTT	CASSEWRVGTEAFF
TRBV14	TRBJ2-3	.	TRBD1	TGTGCCAGCAGCGGGGCAGGGGGCTTTGATACGCAGTATTTT	CASSGAGGFDTQYF
TRBV5-1	TRBJ2-3	.	TRBD2	TGCGCCAGCAGCTTGGAAGGGCGGGGGGTAAGCACAGATACGCAGTATTTT	CASSLEGRGVSTDTQYF
TRBV30	TRBJ2-2	many	TRBD1	TGTGCCTGGTGCCCCGGGACAGACACCGGGGAGCTGTTTTTT	CAWCPGTDTGELFF
TRBV6-5	TRBJ2-2	.	.	TGTGCCACCGGTCCCCTGGGCATCACCGGGGAGCTGTTTTTT	CATGPLGITGELFF
TRBV2	TRBJ2-7	.	.	TGTGCCAGCAGCCCGGACAGACAAACTACCCACGAGCAGTACTTC	CASSPDRQTTHEQYF
TRBV28	TRBJ1-6	few	.	TGTGCCAGCAGTGACAGCTCCTATAATTCACCCCTCCACTTT	CASSDSSYNSPLHF
TRBV5-1	TRBJ1-6	.	TRBD1	TGCGCCAGCAGCTGGGGGGGACAGGGGAGCTCACCCCTCCACTTT	CASSWGGQGSSPLHF
TRBV30	TRBJ1-4	.	.	TGTGCCTGGAGTGGGGGTTTGACAGCCCTGGAACTGTTTTTT	CAWSGGLTALELFF
TRBV5-6	TRBJ2-7	few	.	TGTGCCAGCAGCTTACCGGGAGACAAGGACGAGCAGTACTTC	CASSLPGDKDEQYF
TRBV3-1/TRBV3-2	TRBJ1-1	few	.	TGTGCCAGCAGCCAAGACGACAGCCACACTGAAGCTTTCTTT	CASSQDDSHTEAFF
TRBV18	TRBJ1-5	.	TRBD1	TGTGCCAGCTCACTAACGGACAGGAATCAGCCCCAGCATTTT	CASSLTDRNQPQHF
TRBV2	TRBJ1-1	.	TRBD1	TGTGCCAGCAGATCATACAGGGGAGACACTGAAGCTTTCTTT	CASRSYRGDTEAFF
TRBV5-5	TRBJ1-2	.	.	TGTGCCAGCAGCTTGGACAGGGTAATCGGCTACACCTTC	CASSLDRVIGYTF
TRBV11-1	TRBJ2-5	.	.	TGTGCCAGCAGCTTTTCCGGGGAGGAGACCCAGTACTTC	CASSFSGEETQYF
TRBV3-1/TRBV3-2	TRBJ1-2	.	.	TGTGCCAGCAGCCAATGGGGGGAGAGGGTCTACACCTTC	CASSQWGERVYTF
TRBV7-9	TRBJ1-2	.	.	TGTGCCAGCTTACCGGACAGCTATGGCTACACCTTC	CASLPDSYGYTF
TRBV2	TRBJ2-7	.	.	TGTGCCAGCAGTAACGGCTACGAGCAGTACTTC	CASSNGYEQYF
TRBV11-2	TRBJ2-2	.	TRBD2	TGTGCCAGCAGGCGACTAGCGGGCGATGGGGAGCTGTTTTTT	CASRRLAGDGELFF
TRBV7-6	TRBJ2-5	.	TRBD2	TGTGCCAGCAGCTTAACTAGCGGGGCCGAGGGGACCCAGTACTTC	CASSLTSGAEGTQYF
TRBV2	TRBJ2-3	.	.	TGTGCCAGCAGTGAACAGGGTGTAGATACGCAGTATTTT	CASSEQGVDTQYF
TRBV10-3	TRBJ2-2	.	.	TGTGCCATCAGTGGTGGCCAGGGTACCGGGGAGCTGTTTTTT	CAISGGQGTGELFF
TRBV30	TRBJ1-1	.	TRBD1	TGTGCCGGGGCAGTAGTCCCGGGACAGGGTTGGACTGAAGCTTTCTTT	CAGAVVPGQGWTEAFF
TRBV30	TRBJ1-4	.	.	TGTGCCTCACAGCCCCCGAATGAAAAACTGTTTTTT	CASQPPNEKLFF
TRBV9	TRBJ2-3	.	TRBD2	TGTGCCAGCAGCAGGACTAGCGGGGGGCAGGGAGATACGCAGTATTTT	CASSRTSGGQGDTQYF
TRBV7-6	TRBJ2-5	.	.	TGTGCCAGCAGCTTAAAGCTTCAAGAGACCCAGTACTTC	CASSLKLQETQYF
TRBV7-3	TRBJ2-1	.	TRBD1	TGTGCCAGCAGGTTTCCGGGACAGGGATTTAATGAGCAGTTCTTC	CASRFPGQGFNEQFF